This section outlines one T cell receptor beta chain sequence together with its context. CDR1 is SGDLS, CDR2 YYNGEE, per germline. V dropped 2 bases and J dropped 6; count of bases not matched to a gene: 3. The length of the CDR3 is 13 residues. The data derive from a study of Ad26.COV2.S vaccination and SARS-CoV-2 variants. This table comes from immunoSEQ multiplex PCR, and its TCRdb copy is limited to in-frame clones, with some not included. The sample has just over 350,000 clones; roughly 81% are singletons. The treatment denotes: 15 to 20 received Ad26.COV2.S at low or high dose, single or two shots; roughly five received placebo; per-sample allocation not given. On day 63 after the first injection, vaccine and placebo recipients gave samples.

The sequenced sample was peripheral blood, obtained in a trial of Ad26.COV2.S vaccine versus placebo. The receptor's source is a person between 18 and 65 years old who received the Ad26.COV2.S COVID-19 vaccine or a placebo. The chain joins TRBV9 to TRBJ1-2, with TRBD1 identical over 8 bases. CDR3 bases: TGTGCCAGCAGCGTCCAGGGGGCAAATGGCTACACCTTC. Translated, it gives CASSVQGANGYTF. The full variable domain, completed using reference TRBV9 and TRBJ1-2, is DSGVTQTPKHLITATGQRVTLRCSPRSGDLSVYWYQQSLDQGLQFLIQYYNGEERAKGNILERFSAQQFPDLHSELNLSSLELGDSALYFCASSVQGANGYTFGSGTRLTVV.